This TCR beta chain came from a study of T-cell memory formation after mild COVID-19. Across the study: TCR clusters showed largely donor specificity. Study results and caveats: Within pre-infection memory, some responding clones were found, suggesting cross-reactive memory joined. Clones that contracted from day 15 to 85 were balanced CD4/CD8, while later expanders leaned CD4+. The study found contracting CD4+ clones mainly in CM and EM and contracting CD8+ clones in EMRA.

The CDR3 runs to 16 residues. Trimming took off 0 bases at V and 3 bases at J, with 15 bases between the two ends. Germline V gene sequence: CDR1 SGDLS, CDR2 YYNGEE. TCRdb independently ran MiXCR on the 5' RACE reads; one entry per CDR3 protein. The sample holds more than 150,000 distinct CDR3 sequences, under 20% seen once. Turning to this clonotype: Its antigen is not identified.

This receptor was identified in a man aged 18-30 years who had mild COVID-19 (a few samples of this study predate the infection). Cell type and time point are not known. The gene calls are TRBV9 and TRBJ1-2; the D gene is possibly TRBD1 (5 bases). Material for sequencing was PBMCs or a T cell subset sorted from them (not recorded which). The CDR3 coding sequence is TGTGCCAGCAGCGTAGGTGGGGCAAAAGACGACTATGGCTACACCTTC. It translates to CASSVGGAKDDYGYTF.